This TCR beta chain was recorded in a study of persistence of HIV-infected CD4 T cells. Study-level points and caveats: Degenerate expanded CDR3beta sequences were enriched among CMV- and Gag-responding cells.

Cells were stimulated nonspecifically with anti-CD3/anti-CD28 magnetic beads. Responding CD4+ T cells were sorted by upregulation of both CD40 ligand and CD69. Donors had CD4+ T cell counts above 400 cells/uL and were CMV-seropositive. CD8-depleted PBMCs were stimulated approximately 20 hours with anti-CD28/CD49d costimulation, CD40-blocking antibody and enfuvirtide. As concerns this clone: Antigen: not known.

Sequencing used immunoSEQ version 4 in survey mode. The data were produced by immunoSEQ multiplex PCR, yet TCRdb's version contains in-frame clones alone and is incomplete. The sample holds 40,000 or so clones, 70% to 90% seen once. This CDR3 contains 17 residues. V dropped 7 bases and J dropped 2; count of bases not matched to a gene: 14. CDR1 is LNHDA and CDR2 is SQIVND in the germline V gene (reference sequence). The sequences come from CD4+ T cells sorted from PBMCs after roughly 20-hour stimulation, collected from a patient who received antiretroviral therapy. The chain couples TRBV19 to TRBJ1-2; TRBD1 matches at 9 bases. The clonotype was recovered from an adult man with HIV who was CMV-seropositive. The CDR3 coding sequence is TGTGCCAGTAAAAGTAAACAGGACAGGGGAGCGAACTATGGCTACACCTTC. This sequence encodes CASKSKQDRGANYGYTF.